One sample yielded the 20 T cell receptor beta chains listed below, sequenced in a study of shared clonotypes between healthy human individuals. TCRdb's copy holds only in-frame clones and misses some; the assay was immunoSEQ multiplex PCR. The sample lists approximately 740,000 clones; about 74% were seen once. Sequences were obtained from memory CD4+ T cells sorted from blood. Regarding subset: CD45RA-negative fraction. The receptors were gathered from a woman aged 25 to 39 in good health.

V usage is TRBV4-1 and J usage is TRBJ2-4; D could derive from TRBD1 or TRBD2 (6 bases each). This CDR3 contains 15 residues. The germline V and J ends were trimmed by 2 bases and 3 bases, with 11 bases remaining between them. The V gene's germline CDR1 is MGHRA and CDR2 YSYEKL. The CDR3 nucleotides are TGCGCCAGCAGCCAACGGGGGCTCGGCAAAAACATTCAGTACTTC. As protein: CASSQRGLGKNIQYF.

The CDR3 region has the DNA TGTGCCAGCAGTTTAGGAGGGACAAAAAACTACGAGCAGTACTTC. Translation gives CASSLGGTKNYEQYF. This chain links TRBV28 with TRBJ2-7; D might be TRBD1 or TRBD2, each matching 6 bases. CDR3 length equals 15 residues. V was pared by 2 bases and J by 3 bases, with 14 bases between. Germline CDR1 MDHEN, CDR2 SYDVKM.

The J gene is TRBJ1-5, the V gene TRBV6-6; 7 nucleotides agree with TRBD1. This CDR3 has 15 amino acids. Trimming at V came to 8 bases and at J to 0 bases, leaving 7 bases not matched to a gene. Per the germline V gene, CDR1 is MNHNY and CDR2 is SVGAGI (reference sequence). For the CDR3, the DNA is TGTGCCAGCCGTGGGGACAGATATAGCAATCAGCCCCAGCATTTT. It yields the protein CASRGDRYSNQPQHF.

The chain links TRBV5-4 to TRBJ1-1, with 7 bases fitting TRBD1. Germline lookup yields CDR1 SGHNT and CDR2 YYREEE (reference sequence). Trimming at V came to 3 bases and at J to 7 bases, leaving 6 bases not matched to a gene. CDR3 length equals 13 residues. The CDR3 reads CASSSQGEDEAFF. CDR3 in DNA: TGTGCCAGCAGCTCCCAGGGGGAGGATGAAGCTTTCTTT. Based on the CDR3 plus reference TRBV5-4 and TRBJ1-1, the full variable domain is ETGVTQSPTHLIKTRGQQVTLRCSSQSGHNTVSWYQQALGQGPQFIFQYYREEENGRGNFPPRFSGLQFPNYSSELNVNALELDDSALYLCASSSQGEDEAFFGQGTRLTVV.

V gene TRBV7-8 combines with J gene TRBJ2-4, with unresolved D. Germline CDR1 SGHVS, CDR2 FQNEAQ. Trimming took 5 bases from V and 1 from J, leaving 15 bases between them. The CDR3 runs to 16 residues. CDR3 bases: TGTGCCAGCAGCGGTCGGACCCCAGGCGCCAAAAACATTCAGTACTTC. This encodes CASSGRTPGAKNIQYF.

V gene TRBV28 combines with J gene TRBJ2-7; D gene uncertain. From germline, CDR1 is MDHEN and CDR2 SYDVKM. V lost 6 bases and J 6 bases, leaving 12 bases between the germline ends. There are 12 residues in the CDR3. The CDR3 DNA sequence: TGTGCCAGCAGCCCCGTGTGGGGCGAGCAGTACTTC. Its protein product is CASSPVWGEQYF.

V is TRBV10-3 and J is TRBJ2-7; 11 bases map to TRBD2. This CDR3 has 15 amino acids. Germline V gene lookup returns CDR1 ENHRY and CDR2 SYGVKD. The ends lost 0 bases at V and 6 bases at J; junction bases unmatched: 4. The DNA for the CDR3 is TGTGCCATCAGTGAGTCTGGGCTAGCGGGAGGCGAGCAGTACTTC. This gives the protein CAISESGLAGGEQYF.

The chain uses TRBV28 and TRBJ1-2; D unclear. CDR1 and CDR2 from the germline V gene are MDHEN and SYDVKM. V was trimmed by 3 bases and J by 5 bases, leaving 10 bases between them. The length of the CDR3 is 13 residues. DNA for the CDR3: TGTGCCAGCAGTTTCCGGGGAACTTATGGCTACACCTTC. It translates to CASSFRGTYGYTF.

The chain is built from TRBV11-2 and TRBJ2-2; D unclear. This CDR3 is built from 16 residues. CDR1 is SGHAT and CDR2 is FQNNGV in the germline V gene. V lost 4 bases to trimming and J lost 0 bases, with 12 bases between them. CDR3 nucleotides: TGTGCCAGCAGCTCGGCCTCACGCCCGAACACCGGGGAGCTGTTTTTT. Protein sequence: CASSSASRPNTGELFF.

With respect to this clone: Other nucleotide sequences from this sample produce the same CDR3. The chain has TRBV27 and TRBJ1-6, with D possibly matching TRBD1 (6 bases). V was trimmed by 3 bases and J by 5 bases, leaving 8 bases between them. Germline assignment: CDR1 MNHEY and CDR2 SMNVEV (reference sequence). This CDR3 has 14 amino acids. The CDR3 region is CASSLYRDNSPLHF. CDR3 nucleotide sequence: TGTGCCAGCAGTTTGTACAGGGATAATTCACCCCTCCACTTT.

This clone was seen once. The chain couples TRBV7-2 to TRBJ2-1, with D maybe TRBD2 (5 bases). CDR1 is SGHTA and CDR2 is FQGNSA in the germline V gene. This CDR3 contains 16 residues. Trimming took off 4 bases at V and 7 bases at J, with 20 bases between the two ends. This chain's CDR3 is CASSSPITYPGNEQFF. In DNA form, the CDR3 reads TGTGCCAGCAGCTCCCCTATAACATACCCGGGGAATGAGCAGTTCTTC.

This clone was detected ten times or more. This chain links TRBV29-1 with TRBJ1-5; D unresolved. The germline CDR1 and CDR2 sequences are SQVTM and ANQGSEA. The CDR3 has 13 amino acids. V was cut by 5 bases and J by 6 bases, with 14 bases left in between. In DNA, the CDR3 is TGCAGCGTTAGAACTACGGCGGGTCAGCCCCAGCATTTT. Amino acids: CSVRTTAGQPQHF. The entire variable domain, with the rest obtained from reference TRBV29-1 and TRBJ1-5, is as follows: SAVISQKPSRDICQRGTSLTIQCQVDSQVTMMFWYRQQPGQSLTLIATANQGSEATYESGFVIDKFPISRPNLTFSTLTVSNMSPEDSSIYLCSVRTTAGQPQHFGDGTRLSIL.

This chain links TRBV2 with TRBJ2-3; a possible D gene is TRBD1 (5 bases). V was clipped by 6 bases and J by 2 bases, with 12 bases between them. In germline, CDR1 is SNHLY, CDR2 FYNNEI. The CDR3 covers 14 residues. The chain's CDR3 is CASRDGAITDTQYF. CDR3 nucleotide sequence: TGTGCCAGCAGGGATGGGGCAATCACAGATACGCAGTATTTT.

This chain uses TRBV19 with TRBJ2-2; 10 bases are shared with TRBD2. Germline V gene data show CDR1 as LNHDA and CDR2 as SQIVND (reference sequence). The V gene end was trimmed by 7 bases and the J gene end by 6 bases; junction bases not matched to a gene: 5. The CDR3 has 14 amino acids. The CDR3 loop is CASTGSGRSGELFF. The CDR3 DNA reads as TGTGCCAGTACGGGTAGCGGGAGGTCCGGGGAGCTGTTTTTT. Variable domain in full (rest from reference TRBV19 and TRBJ2-2): DGGITQSPKYLFRKEGQNVTLSCEQNLNHDAMYWYRQDPGQGLRLIYYSQIVNDFQKGDIAEGYSVSREKKESFPLTVTSAQKNPTAFYLCASTGSGRSGELFFGEGSRLTVL.

This clone came up once. The rearrangement joins TRBV6-5 to TRBJ1-1; D unclear. Germline V lookup: CDR1 MNHEY, CDR2 SVGAGI. Trimming pared 4 bases from V and 3 bases from J, leaving 15 bases between. This CDR3 spans 15 amino acids. CDR3 in amino acids: CASSLFLGQDTEAFF. CDR3 bases: TGTGCCAGCAGTTTATTTCTAGGGCAGGACACTGAAGCTTTCTTT.

The chain has TRBV7-8 and TRBJ2-2; TRBD2 matches at 9 bases. V lost 2 bases to trimming and J lost 2 bases; unmatched junction nucleotides: 6. The germline V gene encodes CDR1 SGHVS and CDR2 FQNEAQ. The CDR3 runs 17 residues. The DNA for the CDR3 is TGTGCCAGCAGCTTAAAAAGGCTAGCGGGAAACACCGGGGAGCTGTTTTTT. Amino acid sequence: CASSLKRLAGNTGELFF.

The J gene is TRBJ2-1, the V gene TRBV25-1; D not certain. The germline gives CDR1 MGHDK, CDR2 SYGVNS. This CDR3 contains 13 residues. V lost 3 bases to trimming and J lost 14 bases, with 17 bases between them. The CDR3 DNA sequence: TGTGCCAGCAGTGACGAAGGGCTCCTACGGGAGTTCTTC. Amino acids: CASSDEGLLREFF.

The chain employs TRBV5-4 and TRBJ2-7; 9 positions agree with TRBD1. Germline CDR1 and CDR2: SGHNT and YYREEE (reference sequence). The junction had 6 bases not matched to a gene; V was cut back by 3 bases and J by 5 bases. This CDR3 contains 14 residues. CDR3 in amino acids: CASSSGQGLDEQYF. The CDR3 region has the DNA TGTGCCAGCAGCTCAGGACAGGGGCTAGACGAGCAGTACTTC. Variable domain in full (rest from reference TRBV5-4 and TRBJ2-7): ETGVTQSPTHLIKTRGQQVTLRCSSQSGHNTVSWYQQALGQGPQFIFQYYREEENGRGNFPPRFSGLQFPNYSSELNVNALELDDSALYLCASSSGQGLDEQYFGPGTRLTVT.

J is TRBJ2-7 and V is TRBV14; 9 nucleotides match TRBD2. The J segment lost 1 base and the V segment lost 3 bases, leaving 4 bases of the junction unmatched. The CDR3 loop spans 15 amino acids. Germline V gene lookup returns CDR1 SGHDN and CDR2 FVKESK. Here the CDR3 reads CASSQYAGGSYEQYF. Written as DNA, the CDR3 is TGTGCCAGCAGCCAGTACGCGGGAGGGTCCTACGAGCAGTACTTC.

This rearrangement joins TRBV19 to TRBJ1-5; 9 bases fit TRBD1. Germline CDR1 reads LNHDA; CDR2 reads SQIVND (reference sequence). The CDR3 is 15 residues long. Trimming cost V 3 bases and J 4 bases; bases outside gene matches: 4. In nucleotides, the CDR3 is TGTGCCAGTAGTATGGGACAGGGATTGAATCAGCCCCAGCATTTT. It translates to CASSMGQGLNQPQHF.